This TCR beta chain was captured by sequencing in a study of T cell responses to AZD1222 COVID-19 vaccine. A note on this clone: Its antigen is not known.

Only in-frame clones appear in the TCRdb table, and some are missing; sequencing was by immunoSEQ multiplex PCR. The sample includes around 110,000 clones, 85% to 95% of them seen just once. Whole-study findings and limits: Most donors were white British, females outnumbered males, and clonal diversity was possibly underestimated.

Between the trimmed V and J ends, which lost 1 base and 8 bases, there was a span of 17 bases. The CDR3 loop spans 15 amino acids. CDR1 and CDR2 from the germline V gene are LGHDT and YNNKEL (reference sequence). Specimen: peripheral blood, collected on day 0 of AZD1222 vaccination. J is TRBJ1-2 and V is TRBV3-1 (or the pseudogene TRBV3-2); D perhaps matches TRBD1 (6 bases). The TCR sequence derives from an adult in good health. CDR3 in amino acids: CASSQALQGAKGYTF. In DNA form, the CDR3 reads TGTGCCAGCAGCCAAGCCCTACAGGGAGCGAAAGGCTACACCTTC.